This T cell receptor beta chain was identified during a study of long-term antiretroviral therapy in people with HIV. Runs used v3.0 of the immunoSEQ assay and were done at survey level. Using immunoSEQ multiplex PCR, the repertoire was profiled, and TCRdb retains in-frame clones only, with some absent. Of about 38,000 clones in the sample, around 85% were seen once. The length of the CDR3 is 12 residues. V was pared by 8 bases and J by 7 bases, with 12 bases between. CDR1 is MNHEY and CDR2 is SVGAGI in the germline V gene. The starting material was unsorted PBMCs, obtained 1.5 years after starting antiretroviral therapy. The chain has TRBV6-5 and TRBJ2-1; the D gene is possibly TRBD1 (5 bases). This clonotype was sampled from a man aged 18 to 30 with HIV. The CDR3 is CASAAGRNEQFF. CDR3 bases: TGTGCCAGCGCCGCAGGGCGGAATGAGCAGTTCTTC.